This T cell receptor (beta chain) was observed in a study of blood T cell repertoires in COVID-19. About the research overall: Some COVID-19 samples were acute and others convalescent; all came from the United States, Italy and Spain. The cDNA or gDNA used as material had been derived from T cells, B-cell-depleted T cells, or PBMCs.

This clone turned up a few times. This table comes from immunoSEQ multiplex PCR, and its TCRdb copy is limited to in-frame clones, with some not included. This sample has about 92,000 clones, with around 88% found just once. Per the germline V gene, CDR1 is ENHRY and CDR2 is SYGVKD. The CDR3 loop spans 14 amino acids. V was pared by 3 bases and J by 1 base, with 9 bases between. The sequence derives from an older woman with COVID-19, enrolled during active disease. The chain employs TRBV10-3 and TRBJ1-1, with a weak D call TRBD1 (5 bases). The sample consisted of peripheral blood. Written as DNA, the CDR3 is TGTGCCATCAGTGACCTACAGGAGAACACTGAAGCTTTCTTT. It is translated as CAISDLQENTEAFF.